Listed below are T cell receptor beta chains from one sample, sequenced in a study of blood T cell repertoires in COVID-19. Assay: immunoSEQ multiplex PCR; the TCRdb copy retains only in-frame clones and omits some. The sample lists fewer than 110,000 clones; roughly 87% were seen once. Sequencing was performed on peripheral blood. The receptors shown here come from a woman over 75 in a cohort sampled during active COVID-19. CDR3s include the opening cysteine and the closing phenylalanine or tryptophan. Fields, in order: clone size, D gene, V gene, J gene, CDR3 protein, CDR3 DNA. The D gene is left open where the match is weak. Size tells how often a clone was seen (once, few, many) or the class of an expanded clone, and some rows leave it out.

clone size: NA
D gene: NA
V gene: TRBV6-4
J gene: TRBJ2-2
CDR3 protein: CASSDRGPGELFF
CDR3 DNA: TGTGCCAGCAGTGACAGGGGTCCCGGGGAGCTGTTTTTT

clone size: NA
D gene: TRBD2
V gene: TRBV15
J gene: TRBJ2-1
CDR3 protein: CATSRDLGTSVNNEQFF
CDR3 DNA: TGTGCCACCAGCAGAGATCTTGGGACTAGCGTAAACAATGAGCAGTTCTTC

clone size: NA
D gene: TRBD2
V gene: TRBV18
J gene: TRBJ2-5
CDR3 protein: CASSPTSGRVLGETQYF
CDR3 DNA: TGTGCCAGCTCGCCCACTAGCGGGAGAGTTTTGGGAGAGACCCAGTACTTC

clone size: NA
D gene: TRBD2
V gene: TRBV14
J gene: TRBJ2-5
CDR3 protein: CASSQISGPAGETQYF
CDR3 DNA: TGTGCCAGCAGCCAAATTAGCGGGCCTGCTGGAGAGACCCAGTACTTC

clone size: NA
D gene: NA
V gene: TRBV6-5
J gene: TRBJ2-5
CDR3 protein: CASSLPLQRQETQYF
CDR3 DNA: TGTGCCAGCAGCCTCCCTCTACAGCGGCAAGAGACCCAGTACTTC

clone size: NA
D gene: NA
V gene: TRBV6-5
J gene: TRBJ2-3
CDR3 protein: CASKQGKTDTQYF
CDR3 DNA: TGTGCCAGCAAGCAGGGGAAGACAGATACGCAGTATTTT

clone size: NA
D gene: TRBD2
V gene: TRBV12-5
J gene: TRBJ2-5
CDR3 protein: CASGLGLAGETQYF
CDR3 DNA: TGTGCTAGTGGTTTGGGGCTAGCGGGCGAGACCCAGTACTTC

clone size: once
D gene: NA
V gene: TRBV29-1
J gene: TRBJ2-7
CDR3 protein: CVTRDSSYEQYF
CDR3 DNA: TGCGTAACCCGGGACTCTTCCTACGAGCAGTACTTC

clone size: NA
D gene: NA
V gene: TRBV18
J gene: TRBJ1-2
CDR3 protein: CASSPPFQGSYGYTF
CDR3 DNA: TGTGCCAGCTCACCACCGTTCCAGGGATCCTATGGCTACACCTTC

clone size: NA
D gene: NA
V gene: TRBV5-8
J gene: TRBJ1-6
CDR3 protein: CASTGGPYNSPLHF
CDR3 DNA: TGTGCCAGCACCGGAGGACCCTATAATTCACCCCTCCACTTT

clone size: NA
D gene: TRBD1
V gene: TRBV10-2
J gene: TRBJ1-6
CDR3 protein: CASRTGSGQHNSPLHF
CDR3 DNA: TGCGCCAGCAGGACAGGTTCGGGACAGCATAATTCACCCCTCCACTTT

clone size: NA
D gene: NA
V gene: TRBV7-8
J gene: TRBJ1-5
CDR3 protein: CASSPRGGHPGTGQPQHF
CDR3 DNA: TGTGCCAGCAGCCCTAGGGGGGGGCATCCGGGTACCGGTCAGCCCCAGCATTTT

clone size: NA
D gene: TRBD2
V gene: TRBV7-2
J gene: TRBJ2-3
CDR3 protein: CASSLVVLSGVTDTQYF
CDR3 DNA: TGTGCCAGCAGCTTAGTGGTTCTTAGCGGGGTCACAGATACGCAGTATTTT

clone size: once
D gene: NA
V gene: TRBV6-2/TRBV6-3
J gene: TRBJ1-1
CDR3 protein: CASSYRGWTEAFF
CDR3 DNA: TGTGCCAGCAGTTACAGGGGCTGGACTGAAGCTTTCTTT

clone size: once
D gene: NA
V gene: TRBV5-6
J gene: TRBJ1-1
CDR3 protein: CASSPPAGSGAFF
CDR3 DNA: TGTGCCAGCAGCCCCCCAGCGGGGTCTGGGGCTTTCTTT

clone size: NA
D gene: NA
V gene: TRBV20-1
J gene: TRBJ1-5
CDR3 protein: CSVEWGENQHF
CDR3 DNA: TGCAGTGTCGAATGGGGGGAGAACCAGCATTTT

clone size: NA
D gene: TRBD2
V gene: TRBV6-1
J gene: TRBJ2-5
CDR3 protein: CASSESLPGGGAVETQYF
CDR3 DNA: TGTGCCAGCAGTGAATCCCTCCCGGGCGGGGGGGCCGTGGAGACCCAGTACTTC

clone size: NA
D gene: TRBD1
V gene: TRBV19
J gene: TRBJ1-1
CDR3 protein: CASSGRTGRNTEAFF
CDR3 DNA: TGTGCCAGTAGTGGCAGGACAGGGAGAAACACTGAAGCTTTCTTT

clone size: few
D gene: NA
V gene: TRBV30
J gene: TRBJ1-2
CDR3 protein: CAWVAPQGRDGYTF
CDR3 DNA: TGTGCCTGGGTGGCTCCGCAGGGGCGCGATGGCTACACCTTC

clone size: NA
D gene: TRBD2
V gene: TRBV19
J gene: TRBJ2-1
CDR3 protein: CASTQAGTTYNEQFF
CDR3 DNA: TGTGCCAGTACCCAAGCGGGGACGACCTACAATGAGCAGTTCTTC

clone size: once
D gene: NA
V gene: TRBV25-1
J gene: TRBJ2-1
CDR3 protein: CASSELKSSYNEQFF
CDR3 DNA: TGTGCCAGCAGTGAATTGAAGAGCTCCTACAATGAGCAGTTCTTC

clone size: NA
D gene: TRBD2
V gene: TRBV2
J gene: TRBJ2-7
CDR3 protein: CASKSGLAAYEQYF
CDR3 DNA: TGTGCCAGTAAATCGGGACTAGCGGCCTACGAGCAGTACTTC

clone size: once
D gene: NA
V gene: TRBV18
J gene: TRBJ1-5
CDR3 protein: CASSLTDNQPQHF
CDR3 DNA: TGTGCCAGCTCTTTGACAGATAATCAGCCCCAGCATTTT

clone size: NA
D gene: TRBD1
V gene: TRBV7-9
J gene: TRBJ2-2
CDR3 protein: CASSMTGGRAGELFF
CDR3 DNA: TGTGCCAGCAGCATGACAGGGGGCAGGGCCGGGGAGCTGTTTTTT

clone size: NA
D gene: NA
V gene: TRBV12-3/TRBV12-4
J gene: TRBJ2-1
CDR3 protein: CASTLTGGGQQFF
CDR3 DNA: TGTGCCAGCACCTTGACAGGAGGTGGGCAGCAGTTCTTC

clone size: NA
D gene: NA
V gene: TRBV11-2
J gene: TRBJ1-2
CDR3 protein: CASSPDKSGYTF
CDR3 DNA: TGTGCCAGCAGCCCAGACAAGTCTGGCTACACCTTC

clone size: NA
D gene: NA
V gene: TRBV10-3
J gene: TRBJ2-7
CDR3 protein: CAISESIRSSYVWQYF
CDR3 DNA: TGTGCCATCAGTGAGTCGATTCGGAGTTCCTACGTATGGCAGTACTTC

clone size: NA
D gene: TRBD1
V gene: TRBV6-5
J gene: TRBJ1-4
CDR3 protein: CASRTGQGGEKLFF
CDR3 DNA: TGTGCCAGCAGAACCGGACAGGGAGGTGAAAAACTGTTTTTT

clone size: NA
D gene: NA
V gene: TRBV27
J gene: TRBJ1-3
CDR3 protein: CASSLSGILNPGPSGNTIYF
CDR3 DNA: TGTGCCAGCAGTTTATCGGGCATATTGAATCCAGGCCCCTCTGGAAACACCATATATTTT

clone size: NA
D gene: NA
V gene: TRBV7-9
J gene: TRBJ1-2
CDR3 protein: CASSLVPGYGYTF
CDR3 DNA: TGTGCCAGCAGCTTAGTCCCGGGTTATGGCTACACCTTC

clone size: NA
D gene: NA
V gene: TRBV5-4
J gene: TRBJ2-2
CDR3 protein: CASSLRGAGYTGELFF
CDR3 DNA: TGTGCCAGCAGCTTGAGAGGGGCGGGATACACCGGGGAGCTGTTTTTT

clone size: NA
D gene: NA
V gene: TRBV12-3/TRBV12-4
J gene: TRBJ1-2
CDR3 protein: CASSQRQLHGYTF
CDR3 DNA: TGTGCCAGCAGTCAACGACAGCTCCATGGCTACACCTTC

clone size: NA
D gene: NA
V gene: TRBV24-1
J gene: TRBJ2-1
CDR3 protein: CATSDHSGTPLVGRQFF
CDR3 DNA: TGTGCCACCAGTGACCACTCCGGGACACCTTTGGTGGGACGGCAGTTCTTC

clone size: NA
D gene: NA
V gene: TRBV5-6
J gene: TRBJ1-5
CDR3 protein: CASSLGSGQPQHF
CDR3 DNA: TGTGCCAGCAGCTTGGGGTCGGGTCAGCCCCAGCATTTT

clone size: NA
D gene: TRBD2
V gene: TRBV5-1
J gene: TRBJ2-2
CDR3 protein: CASSSSGSGGELFF
CDR3 DNA: TGCGCCAGCAGCTCAAGCGGGAGTGGCGGGGAGCTGTTTTTT

clone size: NA
D gene: NA
V gene: TRBV19
J gene: TRBJ2-1
CDR3 protein: CASGAGPSYNEQFF
CDR3 DNA: TGTGCCAGTGGTGCGGGGCCCTCCTACAATGAGCAGTTCTTC

clone size: once
D gene: NA
V gene: TRBV7-3
J gene: TRBJ2-7
CDR3 protein: CASSSRQDSYEQYF
CDR3 DNA: TGTGCCAGCAGCTCGAGACAGGATTCCTACGAGCAGTACTTC

clone size: once
D gene: TRBD1
V gene: TRBV7-9
J gene: TRBJ2-2
CDR3 protein: CASSFWTGDTGELFF
CDR3 DNA: TGTGCCAGCAGCTTCTGGACAGGGGACACCGGGGAGCTGTTTTTT

clone size: NA
D gene: NA
V gene: TRBV3-1/TRBV3-2
J gene: TRBJ1-5
CDR3 protein: CASSQDGQKNQPQHF
CDR3 DNA: TGTGCCAGCAGCCAAGATGGTCAGAAAAATCAGCCCCAGCATTTT

clone size: NA
D gene: TRBD1
V gene: TRBV10-1
J gene: TRBJ2-1
CDR3 protein: CASRGPGTGLFF
CDR3 DNA: TGCGCCAGCAGGGGGCCGGGGACAGGGCTGTTCTTC

clone size: NA
D gene: TRBD1
V gene: TRBV4-1
J gene: TRBJ1-6
CDR3 protein: CASSQDGTGGSPLHF
CDR3 DNA: TGCGCCAGCAGCCAAGACGGGACAGGTGGTTCACCCCTCCACTTT

clone size: NA
D gene: TRBD1
V gene: TRBV7-9
J gene: TRBJ2-1
CDR3 protein: CASSSGTGFDEQFF
CDR3 DNA: TGTGCCAGCAGTTCCGGGACAGGGTTCGATGAGCAGTTCTTC

clone size: NA
D gene: NA
V gene: TRBV3-1/TRBV3-2
J gene: TRBJ2-2
CDR3 protein: CASSQDRVIGELFF
CDR3 DNA: TGTGCCAGCAGCCAAGACAGGGTTATCGGGGAGCTGTTTTTT

clone size: few
D gene: NA
V gene: TRBV1
J gene: TRBJ2-7
CDR3 protein: CTSSRSALDTSSYEQYF
CDR3 DNA: TGCACCAGCAGCCGAAGCGCGTTGGACACGAGTTCCTACGAGCAGTACTTC